The rows below give T cell receptor beta chains drawn from one sample of a study of T cell responses to AZD1222 COVID-19 vaccine. Produced via immunoSEQ multiplex PCR; TCRdb's table is partial and in-frame only. Of 90,000 to 150,000 clones detected, 75% to 95% appear once; the ten largest clones hold approximately 5.9%. The sequencing used peripheral blood, collected on day 0 of AZD1222 vaccination. The receptors come from an adult in good health. The CDR3 runs from the conserved cysteine through the conserved F or W. The order of the fields is V gene, J gene, CDR3 protein.

V: TRBV18; J: TRBJ1-1; CDR3: CASSWDRTNTEAFF
V: TRBV25-1; J: TRBJ2-2; CDR3: CASSLAGTNTGELFF
V: TRBV18; J: TRBJ1-5; CDR3: CASSEDRGYQPQHF
V: TRBV25-1; J: TRBJ1-2; CDR3: CASRQSRADSYGYTF
V: TRBV7-9; J: TRBJ2-1; CDR3: CASSLAILAGNEQFF
V: TRBV5-1; J: TRBJ2-2; CDR3: CASTVGLSTGELFF
V: TRBV19; J: TRBJ1-1; CDR3: CATSSSLGNTEAFF
V: TRBV19; J: TRBJ1-2; CDR3: CASSPGSYYGYTF
V: TRBV7-9; J: TRBJ2-5; CDR3: CASRGTGVETQYF
V: TRBV28; J: TRBJ1-3; CDR3: CASSLDRAGGFGNTIYF
V: TRBV21-1; J: TRBJ1-5; CDR3: CASVANDNQPQHF
V: TRBV7-6; J: TRBJ1-1; CDR3: CASSLGDTNTEAFF
V: TRBV2; J: TRBJ1-4; CDR3: CASSVQGGLQEKLFF
V: TRBV18; J: TRBJ2-2; CDR3: CASSTRGLAGPNTGELFF
V: TRBV4-2; J: TRBJ1-1; CDR3: CASSQAGRTRTEAFF
V: TRBV3-1/TRBV3-2; J: TRBJ1-5; CDR3: CASSPSGQGVGDQPQHF